What follows is one T cell receptor beta chain and its context. Its antigen is as yet unknown. Reverse transcription of all isolated RNA meant that expressed TCRB transcripts were sequenced. Clones were sequenced by immunoSEQ multiplex PCR, and TCRdb holds only the in-frame ones, with some missing. The sample contains 550,000 to 850,000 clones, around 15% of which appear only once. Germline trimming cut 5 bases from V and 5 bases from J; bases unmatched to any gene: 14. This CDR3 is 17 amino acids long. Germline CDR1 and CDR2: SGHVS and FNYEAQ. This record belongs to a study of beta chain features in type 1 diabetes. General study results and limits: TCRB CDR3 length was moderately but significantly reduced in all four CD4+ subsets of Type 1 diabetes patients.

V is TRBV7-6 and J is TRBJ2-7; the match to TRBD1 covers 11 bases. The sequenced sample was naive CD4+ T cells from blood. This sequence was found in a young man with type 1 diabetes. The DNA for the CDR3 is TGTGCCAGCAGCCAAAGGACAGGGGGCCCATCTGTCAACGAGCAGTACTTC. Residues: CASSQRTGGPSVNEQYF.